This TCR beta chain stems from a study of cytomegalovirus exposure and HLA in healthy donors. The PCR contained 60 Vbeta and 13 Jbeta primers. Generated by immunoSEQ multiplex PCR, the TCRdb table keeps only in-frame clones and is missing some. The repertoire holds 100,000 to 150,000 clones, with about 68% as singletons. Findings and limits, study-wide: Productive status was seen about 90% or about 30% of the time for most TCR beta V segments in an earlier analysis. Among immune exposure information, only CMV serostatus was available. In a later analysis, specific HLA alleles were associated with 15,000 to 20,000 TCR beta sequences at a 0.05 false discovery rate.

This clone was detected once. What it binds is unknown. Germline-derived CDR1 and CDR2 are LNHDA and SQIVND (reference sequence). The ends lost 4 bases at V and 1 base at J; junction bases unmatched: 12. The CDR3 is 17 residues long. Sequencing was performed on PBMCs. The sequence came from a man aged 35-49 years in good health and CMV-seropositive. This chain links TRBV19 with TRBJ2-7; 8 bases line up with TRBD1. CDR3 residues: CASSNFPGGAGSYEQYF. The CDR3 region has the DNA TGTGCCAGTAGTAACTTTCCAGGGGGCGCGGGGTCCTACGAGCAGTACTTC.